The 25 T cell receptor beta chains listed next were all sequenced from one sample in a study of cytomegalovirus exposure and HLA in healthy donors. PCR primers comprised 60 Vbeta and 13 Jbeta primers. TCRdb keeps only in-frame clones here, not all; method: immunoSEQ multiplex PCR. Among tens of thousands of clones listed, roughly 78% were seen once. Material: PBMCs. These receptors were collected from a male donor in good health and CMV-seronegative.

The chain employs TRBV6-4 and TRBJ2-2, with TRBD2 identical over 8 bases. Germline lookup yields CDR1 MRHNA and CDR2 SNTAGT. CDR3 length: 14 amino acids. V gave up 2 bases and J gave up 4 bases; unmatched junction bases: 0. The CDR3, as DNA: TGTGCCAGCAGTGACGGGACTAGCACCGGGGAGCTGTTTTTT. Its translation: CASSDGTSTGELFF.

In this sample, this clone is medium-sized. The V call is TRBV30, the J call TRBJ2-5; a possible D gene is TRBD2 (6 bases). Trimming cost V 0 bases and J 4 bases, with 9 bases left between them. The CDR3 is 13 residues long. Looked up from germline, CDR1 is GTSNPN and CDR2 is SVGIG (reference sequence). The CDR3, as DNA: TGTGCCTGGAGTGTACTCGGGGGAGAGACCCAGTACTTC. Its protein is CAWSVLGGETQYF.

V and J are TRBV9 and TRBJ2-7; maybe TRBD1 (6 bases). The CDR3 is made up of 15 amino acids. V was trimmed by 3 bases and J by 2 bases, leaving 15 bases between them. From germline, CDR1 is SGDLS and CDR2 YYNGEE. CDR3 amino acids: CASSDRQDLPYEQYF. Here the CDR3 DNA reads TGTGCCAGCAGCGACCGACAGGACCTTCCCTACGAGCAGTACTTC.

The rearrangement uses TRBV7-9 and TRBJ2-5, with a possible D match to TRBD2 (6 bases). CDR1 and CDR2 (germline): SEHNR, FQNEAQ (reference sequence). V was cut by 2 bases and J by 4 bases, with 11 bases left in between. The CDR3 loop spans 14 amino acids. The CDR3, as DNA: TGTGCCAGCAGCTTATCTCGGGGGAGAGAGACCCAGTACTTC. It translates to CASSLSRGRETQYF.

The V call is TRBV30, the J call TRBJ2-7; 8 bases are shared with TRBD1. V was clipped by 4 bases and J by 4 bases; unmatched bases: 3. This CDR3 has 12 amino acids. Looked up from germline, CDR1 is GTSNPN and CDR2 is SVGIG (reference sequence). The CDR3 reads CAWNDRGYEQYF. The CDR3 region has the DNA TGTGCCTGGAATGACAGGGGTTACGAGCAGTACTTC.

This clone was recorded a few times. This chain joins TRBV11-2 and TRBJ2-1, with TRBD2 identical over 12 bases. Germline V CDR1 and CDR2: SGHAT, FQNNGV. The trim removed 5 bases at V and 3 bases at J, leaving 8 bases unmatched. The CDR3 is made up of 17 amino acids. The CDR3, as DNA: TGTGCCAGCAGCCCATGGACTAGCGGGACGCGCTACAATGAGCAGTTCTTC. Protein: CASSPWTSGTRYNEQFF.

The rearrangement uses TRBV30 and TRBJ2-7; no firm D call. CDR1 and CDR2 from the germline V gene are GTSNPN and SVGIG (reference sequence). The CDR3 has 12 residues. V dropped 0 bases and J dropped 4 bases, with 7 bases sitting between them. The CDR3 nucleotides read TGTGCCTGGAGTGTACAGCTTTACGAGCAGTACTTC. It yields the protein CAWSVQLYEQYF.

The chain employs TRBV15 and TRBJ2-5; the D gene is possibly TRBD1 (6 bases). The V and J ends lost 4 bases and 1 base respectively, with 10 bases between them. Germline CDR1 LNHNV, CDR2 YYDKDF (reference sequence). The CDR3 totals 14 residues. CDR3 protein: CATSIGQPQETQYF. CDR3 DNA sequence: TGTGCCACCAGCATAGGACAGCCCCAAGAGACCCAGTACTTC.

CDR3: CASSYREGLNEQFF. The CDR3 nucleotides read TGTGCCAGCAGTTACAGAGAGGGACTCAATGAGCAGTTCTTC. This sequence joins TRBV6-6 and TRBJ2-1; tentative D call: TRBD2 (6 bases). The germline V and J ends were trimmed by 2 bases and 6 bases, with 11 bases remaining between them. The CDR3 loop spans 14 amino acids. In germline, CDR1 is MNHNY, CDR2 SVGAGI (reference sequence).

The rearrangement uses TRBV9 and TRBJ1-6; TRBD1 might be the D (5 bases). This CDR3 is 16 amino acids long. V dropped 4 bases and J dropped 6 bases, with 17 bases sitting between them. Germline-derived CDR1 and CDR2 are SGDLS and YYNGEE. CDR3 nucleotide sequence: TGTGCCAGCAGCTTTGGTAAGGACACAAGTAATTCACCCCTCCACTTT. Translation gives CASSFGKDTSNSPLHF.

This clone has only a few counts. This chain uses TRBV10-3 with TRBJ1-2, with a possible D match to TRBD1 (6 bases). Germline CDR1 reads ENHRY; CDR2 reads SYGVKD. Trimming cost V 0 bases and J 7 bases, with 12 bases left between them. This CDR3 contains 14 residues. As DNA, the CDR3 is TGTGCCATCAGTGAGTCGACAGGTAGTTCTGGCTACACCTTC. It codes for CAISESTGSSGYTF.

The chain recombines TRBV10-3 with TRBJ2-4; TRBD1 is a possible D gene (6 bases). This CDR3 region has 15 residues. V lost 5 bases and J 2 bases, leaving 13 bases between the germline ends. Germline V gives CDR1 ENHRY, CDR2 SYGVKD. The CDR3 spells CAISTGNGTKNIQYF. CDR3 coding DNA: TGTGCCATCAGTACAGGGAACGGGACCAAAAACATTCAGTACTTC.

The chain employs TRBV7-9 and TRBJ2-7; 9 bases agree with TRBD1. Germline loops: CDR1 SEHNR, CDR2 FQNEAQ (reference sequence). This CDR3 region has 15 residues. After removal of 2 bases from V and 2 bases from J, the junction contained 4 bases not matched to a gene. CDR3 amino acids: CASSLMGQGPYEQYF. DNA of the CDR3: TGTGCCAGCAGCTTAATGGGACAGGGCCCCTACGAGCAGTACTTC.

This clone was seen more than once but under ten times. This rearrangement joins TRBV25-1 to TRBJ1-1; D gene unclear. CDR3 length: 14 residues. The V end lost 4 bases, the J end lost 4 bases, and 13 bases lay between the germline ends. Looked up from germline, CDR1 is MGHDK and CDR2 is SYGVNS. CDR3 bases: TGTGCCAGCAGTGCGATTTCCGCGTTCACTGAAGCTTTCTTT. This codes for CASSAISAFTEAFF.

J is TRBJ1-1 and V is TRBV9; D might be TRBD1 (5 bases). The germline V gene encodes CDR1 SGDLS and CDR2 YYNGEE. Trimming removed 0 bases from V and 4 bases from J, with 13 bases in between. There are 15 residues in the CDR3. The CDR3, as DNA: TGTGCCAGCAGCGTAGAGGCAGGGATGGGCACTGAAGCTTTCTTT. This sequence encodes CASSVEAGMGTEAFF.

In DNA, the CDR3 is TGTGCCAGCAGTTATTCCACTAGCAGGAGCTCCTACGAGCAGTACTTC. Translating it yields CASSYSTSRSSYEQYF. The chain employs TRBV6-5 and TRBJ2-7; a possible D gene is TRBD2 (6 bases). CDR3 length: 16 amino acids. Per the germline V gene, CDR1 is MNHEY and CDR2 is SVGAGI. Trimming stripped 3 bases from V and 0 bases from J, with 15 bases between.

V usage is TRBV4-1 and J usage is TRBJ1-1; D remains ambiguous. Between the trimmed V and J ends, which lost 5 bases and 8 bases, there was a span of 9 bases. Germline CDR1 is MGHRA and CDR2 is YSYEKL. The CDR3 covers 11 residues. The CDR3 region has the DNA TGCGCCAGCAGCTCAGAAGTAGAAGCTTTCTTT. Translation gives CASSSEVEAFF.

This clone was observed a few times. CDR3 sequence: CASSPGMGNEKLFF. The CDR3 DNA is TGTGCCAGCAGCCCCGGGATGGGTAATGAAAAACTGTTTTTT. The chain joins TRBV7-2 to TRBJ1-4; D uncertain. The ends were cut back, 5 bases at V and 4 bases at J, with 11 bases in the middle. This CDR3 is 14 amino acids long. Germline values: CDR1 SGHTA, CDR2 FQGNSA.

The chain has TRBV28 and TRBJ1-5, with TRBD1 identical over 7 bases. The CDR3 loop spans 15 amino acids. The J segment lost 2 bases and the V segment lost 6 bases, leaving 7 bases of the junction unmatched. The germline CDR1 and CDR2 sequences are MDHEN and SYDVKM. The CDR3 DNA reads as TGTGCCAGCAGATCCTACAGGGGCGGCAATCAGCCCCAGCATTTT. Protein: CASRSYRGGNQPQHF.

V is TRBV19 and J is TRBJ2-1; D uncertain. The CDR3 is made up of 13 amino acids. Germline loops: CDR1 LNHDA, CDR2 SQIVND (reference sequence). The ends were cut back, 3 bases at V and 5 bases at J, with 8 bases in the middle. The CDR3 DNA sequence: TGTGCCAGTAGTATTGCATCTAACAATGAGCAGTTCTTC. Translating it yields CASSIASNNEQFF.

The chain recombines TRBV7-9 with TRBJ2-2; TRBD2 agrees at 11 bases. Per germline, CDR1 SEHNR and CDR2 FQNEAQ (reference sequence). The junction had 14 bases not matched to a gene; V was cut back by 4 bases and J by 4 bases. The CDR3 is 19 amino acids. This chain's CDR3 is CASSSLPYSGRARTGELFF. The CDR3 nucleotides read TGTGCCAGCAGCTCCCTACCCTATAGCGGGAGGGCCCGCACCGGGGAGCTGTTTTTT.

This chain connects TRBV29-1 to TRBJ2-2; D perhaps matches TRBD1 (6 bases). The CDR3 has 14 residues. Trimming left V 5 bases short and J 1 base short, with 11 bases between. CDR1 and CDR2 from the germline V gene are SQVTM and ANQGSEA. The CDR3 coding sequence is TGCAGCGTTCAGCGGACAGAGAACACCGGGGAGCTGTTTTTT. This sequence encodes CSVQRTENTGELFF.

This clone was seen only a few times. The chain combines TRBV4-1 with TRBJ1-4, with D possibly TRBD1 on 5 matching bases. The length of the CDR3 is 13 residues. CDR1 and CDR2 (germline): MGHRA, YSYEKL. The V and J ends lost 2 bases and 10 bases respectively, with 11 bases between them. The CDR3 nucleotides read TGCGCCAGCAGCCAACTTTTGGGGGGAAAACTGTTTTTT. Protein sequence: CASSQLLGGKLFF.

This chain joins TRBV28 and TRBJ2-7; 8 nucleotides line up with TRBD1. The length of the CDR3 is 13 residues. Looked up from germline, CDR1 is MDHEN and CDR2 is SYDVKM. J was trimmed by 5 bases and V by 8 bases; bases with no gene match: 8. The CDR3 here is CASVLSGGHEQYF. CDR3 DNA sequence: TGTGCCAGCGTCTTATCAGGGGGCCACGAGCAGTACTTC. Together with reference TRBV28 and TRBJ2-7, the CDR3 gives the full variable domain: DVKVTQSSRYLVKRTGEKVFLECVQDMDHENMFWYRQDPGLGLRLIYFSYDVKMKEKGDIPEGYSVSREKKERFSLILESASTNQTSMYLCASVLSGGHEQYFGPGTRLTVT.

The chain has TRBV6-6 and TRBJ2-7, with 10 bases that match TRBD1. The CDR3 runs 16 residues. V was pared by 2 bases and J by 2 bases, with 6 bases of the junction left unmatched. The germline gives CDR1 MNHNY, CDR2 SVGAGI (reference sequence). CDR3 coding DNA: TGTGCCAGCAGTTACACTGGGACAGGGGTAGCCTACGAGCAGTACTTC. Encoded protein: CASSYTGTGVAYEQYF.